This T cell receptor beta chain was sequenced during a study of vaccination and CD4 T cells after COVID-19. This clonotype was detected only a few times. As yet, its antigen is unknown. The junction departs from the called germline gene at one end, perhaps through a read error. Sequencing of DNA taken from cultured CD4+ T cells relied on the Oncomine TCR Beta short-read assay. Each CDR3 protein is one row after TCRdb ran MiXCR on the PCR reads. The sample lists 9,500 to 15,000 distinct CDR3 sequences; roughly two thirds were seen once. Treatment: roughly ten-day PBMC culture with coronavirus spike peptide pools or control peptides (ViraFEST assay). Cultures used some 2 million PBMCs per well, about 10 IU/ml IL-2 and approximately 10 ug/ml peptides. The CDR3 extends over 14 amino acids. Germline V CDR1 and CDR2: SSHAT, FNYEAQ (reference sequence).

The starting material was CD4+ T cells from blood, cultured in vitro, obtained before SARS-CoV-2 vaccination. The clonotype was recovered from a human donor who had recovered from COVID-19. The V and J genes are TRBV7-7 and TRBJ2-2, with D perhaps TRBD1 (6 bases). The CDR3 loop reads CASSPSRGSGELFF. The CDR3 coding sequence is TGTGCTAGCAGCCCAAGCAGGGGTAGTGGGGAGCTGTTTTTT.